This T cell receptor beta chain was observed in a study of spatial heterogeneity in lung cancer. General study findings and limits: The study estimated about 7.2% alpha and approximately 14% beta chain coverage of tumor T cells. Tracking of tumor mutation counts was seen in expanded intratumoral alpha and beta TCR counts.

One entry per CDR3 protein results from TCRdb running MiXCR on the 5' RACE reads. This sample carries approximately 3,000 distinct CDR3 sequences, around 4.3% of them seen once, and the ten largest clones take under 20%. Comments on this clonotype: What it binds is not known.

J was trimmed by 4 bases and V by 6 bases; bases with no gene match: 1. Germline CDR1 is MDHEN and CDR2 is SYDVKM. CDR3 size: 12 residues. Indicated time point: sample taken at primary tumor resection. The study sequenced unsorted whole RNA from tumor, nontumor lung or frozen PBMC. The sequences come from lung tumor tissue, collected at surgery. The chain has TRBV28 and TRBJ2-5; 8 bases fit TRBD1. The receptor's source is a female donor with early-stage non-small cell lung cancer. CDR3 coding DNA: TGTGCCAGCAGGACAGGGGCAGAGACCCAGTACTTC. Protein product: CASRTGAETQYF.